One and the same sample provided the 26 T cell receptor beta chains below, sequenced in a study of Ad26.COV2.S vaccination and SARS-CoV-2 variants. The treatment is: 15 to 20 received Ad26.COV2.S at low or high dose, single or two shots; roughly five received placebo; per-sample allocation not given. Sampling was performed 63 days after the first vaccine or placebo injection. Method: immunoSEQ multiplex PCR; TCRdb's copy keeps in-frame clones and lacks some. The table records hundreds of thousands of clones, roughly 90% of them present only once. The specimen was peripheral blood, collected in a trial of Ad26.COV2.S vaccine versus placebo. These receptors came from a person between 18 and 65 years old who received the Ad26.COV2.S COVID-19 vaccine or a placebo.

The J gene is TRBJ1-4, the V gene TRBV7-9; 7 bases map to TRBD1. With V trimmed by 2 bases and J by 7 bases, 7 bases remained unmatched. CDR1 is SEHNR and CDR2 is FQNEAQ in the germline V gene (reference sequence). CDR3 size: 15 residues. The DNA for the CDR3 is TGTGCCAGCAGCTTACAGGGAGGGGGCGGTGAAAAACTGTTTTTT. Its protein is CASSLQGGGGEKLFF. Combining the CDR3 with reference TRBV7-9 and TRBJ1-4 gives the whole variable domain DTGVSQNPRHKITKRGQNVTFRCDPISEHNRLYWYRQTLGQGPEFLTYFQNEAQLEKSRLLSDRFSAERPKGSFSTLEIQRTEQGDSAMYLCASSLQGGGGEKLFFGSGTQLSVL.

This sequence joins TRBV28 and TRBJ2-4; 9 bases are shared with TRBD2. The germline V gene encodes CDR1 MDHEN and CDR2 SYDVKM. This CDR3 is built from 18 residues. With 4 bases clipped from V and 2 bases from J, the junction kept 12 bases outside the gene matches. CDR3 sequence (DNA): TGTGCCAGCAGTTCCCTTCTAGCGGGGTTGGGGCCCAAAAACATTCAGTACTTC. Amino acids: CASSSLLAGLGPKNIQYF.

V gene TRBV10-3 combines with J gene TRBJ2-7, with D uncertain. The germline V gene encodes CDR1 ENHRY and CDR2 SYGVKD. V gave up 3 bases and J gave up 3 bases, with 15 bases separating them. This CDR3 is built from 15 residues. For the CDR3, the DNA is TGTGCCATCAGTGAATTGACAAACGCAGTCTACGAGCAGTACTTC. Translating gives CAISELTNAVYEQYF.

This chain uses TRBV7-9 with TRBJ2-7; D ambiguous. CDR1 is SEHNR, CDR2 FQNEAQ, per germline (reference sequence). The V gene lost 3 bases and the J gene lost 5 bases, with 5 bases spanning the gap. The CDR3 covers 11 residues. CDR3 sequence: CASSFGDEQYF. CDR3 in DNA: TGTGCCAGCAGCTTCGGTGACGAGCAGTACTTC.

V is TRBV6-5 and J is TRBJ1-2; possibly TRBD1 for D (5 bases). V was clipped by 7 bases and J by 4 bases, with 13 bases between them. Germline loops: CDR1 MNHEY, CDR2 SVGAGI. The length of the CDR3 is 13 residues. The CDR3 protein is CASKMAGAYGYTF. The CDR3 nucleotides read TGTGCCAGCAAAATGGCCGGGGCCTATGGCTACACCTTC.

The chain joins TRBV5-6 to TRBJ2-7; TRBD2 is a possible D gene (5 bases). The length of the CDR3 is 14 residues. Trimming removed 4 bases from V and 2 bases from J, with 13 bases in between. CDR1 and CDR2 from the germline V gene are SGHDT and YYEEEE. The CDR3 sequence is CASSGPAGAYEQYF. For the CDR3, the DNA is TGTGCCAGCAGCGGCCCGGCGGGTGCCTACGAGCAGTACTTC.

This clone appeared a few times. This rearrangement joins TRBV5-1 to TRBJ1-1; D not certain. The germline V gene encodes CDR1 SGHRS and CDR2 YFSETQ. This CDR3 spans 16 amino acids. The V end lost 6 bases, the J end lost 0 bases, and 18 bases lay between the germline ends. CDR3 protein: CASTRLETNMNTEAFF. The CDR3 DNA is TGCGCCAGCACGCGGCTAGAGACAAATATGAACACTGAAGCTTTCTTT. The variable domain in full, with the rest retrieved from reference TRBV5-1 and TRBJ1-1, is KAGVTQTPRYLIKTRGQQVTLSCSPISGHRSVSWYQQTPGQGLQFLFEYFSETQRNKGNFPGRFSGRQFSNSRSEMNVSTLELGDSALYLCASTRLETNMNTEAFFGQGTRLTVV.

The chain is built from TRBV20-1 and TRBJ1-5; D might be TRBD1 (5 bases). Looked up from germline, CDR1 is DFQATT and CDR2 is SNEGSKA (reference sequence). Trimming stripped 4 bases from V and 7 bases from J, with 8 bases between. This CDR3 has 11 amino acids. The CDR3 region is CSAMGGQPQHF. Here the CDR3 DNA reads TGCAGTGCTATGGGGGGACAGCCCCAGCATTTT.

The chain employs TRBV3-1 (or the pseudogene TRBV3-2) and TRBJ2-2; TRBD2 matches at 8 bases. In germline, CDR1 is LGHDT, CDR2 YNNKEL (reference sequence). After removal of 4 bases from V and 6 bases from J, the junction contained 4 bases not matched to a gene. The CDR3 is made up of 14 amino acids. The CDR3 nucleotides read TGTGCCAGCAGCCCCCGGGGGGGGGCCGGGGAGCTGTTTTTT. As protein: CASSPRGGAGELFF.

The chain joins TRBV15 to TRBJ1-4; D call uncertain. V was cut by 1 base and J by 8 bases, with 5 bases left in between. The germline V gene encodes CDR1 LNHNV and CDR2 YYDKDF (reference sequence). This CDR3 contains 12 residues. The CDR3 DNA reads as TGTGCCACCAGCAGAGCGAGGGAAAAACTGTTTTTT. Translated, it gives CATSRAREKLFF.

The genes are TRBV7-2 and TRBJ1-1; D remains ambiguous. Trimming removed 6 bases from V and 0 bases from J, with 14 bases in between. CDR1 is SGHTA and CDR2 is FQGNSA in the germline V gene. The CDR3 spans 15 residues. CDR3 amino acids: CASRRPGRLNTEAFF. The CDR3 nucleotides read TGTGCCAGCAGACGGCCCGGGAGGTTGAACACTGAAGCTTTCTTT.

The CDR3 spells CASSIPRITDTQYF. The CDR3 region has the DNA TGTGCCAGTAGTATCCCCAGGATCACAGATACGCAGTATTTT. V is TRBV19 and J is TRBJ2-3; D is uncertain. CDR1 is LNHDA and CDR2 is SQIVND in the germline V gene (reference sequence). The CDR3 spans 14 residues. V gave up 3 bases and J gave up 2 bases, with 9 bases separating them.

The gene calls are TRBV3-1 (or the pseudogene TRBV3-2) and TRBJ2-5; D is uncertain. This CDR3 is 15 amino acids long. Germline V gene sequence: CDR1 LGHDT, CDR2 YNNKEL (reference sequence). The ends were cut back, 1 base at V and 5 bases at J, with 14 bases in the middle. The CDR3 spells CASSQVGLDGETQYF. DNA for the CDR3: TGTGCCAGCAGCCAAGTCGGGCTAGACGGGGAGACCCAGTACTTC.

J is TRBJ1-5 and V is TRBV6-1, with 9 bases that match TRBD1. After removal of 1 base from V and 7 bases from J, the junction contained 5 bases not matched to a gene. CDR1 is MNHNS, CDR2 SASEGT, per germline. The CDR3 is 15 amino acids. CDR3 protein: CASSEVGQGRQPQHF. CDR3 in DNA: TGTGCCAGCAGTGAAGTGGGACAGGGCCGACAGCCCCAGCATTTT.

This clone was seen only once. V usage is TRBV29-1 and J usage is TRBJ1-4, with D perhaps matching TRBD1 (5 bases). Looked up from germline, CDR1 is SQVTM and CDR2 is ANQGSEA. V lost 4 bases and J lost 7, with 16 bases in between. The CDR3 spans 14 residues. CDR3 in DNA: TGCAGCGTTGTGGATCCAAGGGGTAGTGAAAAACTGTTTTTT. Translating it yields CSVVDPRGSEKLFF.

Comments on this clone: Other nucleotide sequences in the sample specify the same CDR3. CDR3 sequence reads: CSATSTDTQYF. The CDR3, as DNA: TGCAGTGCTACCAGCACAGATACGCAGTATTTT. This chain uses TRBV20-1 with TRBJ2-3, with D uncertain. Between the trimmed V and J ends, which lost 4 bases and 0 bases, there was a span of 2 bases. Germline V gives CDR1 DFQATT, CDR2 SNEGSKA (reference sequence). The CDR3 totals 11 residues.

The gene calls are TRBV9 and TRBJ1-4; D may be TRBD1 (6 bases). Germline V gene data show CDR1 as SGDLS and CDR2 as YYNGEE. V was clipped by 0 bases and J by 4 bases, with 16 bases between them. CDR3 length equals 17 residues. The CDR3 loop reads CASSVAGAELGNEKLFF. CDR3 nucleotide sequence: TGTGCCAGCAGCGTAGCAGGGGCGGAACTCGGTAATGAAAAACTGTTTTTT. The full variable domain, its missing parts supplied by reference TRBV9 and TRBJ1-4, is DSGVTQTPKHLITATGQRVTLRCSPRSGDLSVYWYQQSLDQGLQFLIQYYNGEERAKGNILERFSAQQFPDLHSELNLSSLELGDSALYFCASSVAGAELGNEKLFFGSGTQLSVL.

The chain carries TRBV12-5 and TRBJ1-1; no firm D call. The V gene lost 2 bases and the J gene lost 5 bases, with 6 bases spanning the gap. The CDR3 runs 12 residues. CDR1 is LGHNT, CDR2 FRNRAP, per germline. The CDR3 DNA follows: TGTGCTAGTGGTTTGAGCAGGACTGAAGCTTTCTTT. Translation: CASGLSRTEAFF.

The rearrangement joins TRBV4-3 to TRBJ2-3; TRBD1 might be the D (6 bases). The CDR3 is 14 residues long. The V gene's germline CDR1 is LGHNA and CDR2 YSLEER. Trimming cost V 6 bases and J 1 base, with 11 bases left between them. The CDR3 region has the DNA TGCGCCAGCAGTCTACAGGGACGCACAGATACGCAGTATTTT. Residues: CASSLQGRTDTQYF.

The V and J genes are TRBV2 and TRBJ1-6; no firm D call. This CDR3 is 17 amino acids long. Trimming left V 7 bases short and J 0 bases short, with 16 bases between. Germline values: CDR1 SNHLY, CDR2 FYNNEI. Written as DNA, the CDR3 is TGTGCCAGCACCGAGGTGTCGTTGAGCTCCTATAATTCACCCCTCCACTTT. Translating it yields CASTEVSLSSYNSPLHF.

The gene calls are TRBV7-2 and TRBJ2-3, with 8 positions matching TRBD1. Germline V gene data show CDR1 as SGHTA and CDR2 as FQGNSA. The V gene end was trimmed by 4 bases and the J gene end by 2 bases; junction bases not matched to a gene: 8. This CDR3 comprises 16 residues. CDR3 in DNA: TGTGCCAGCAGCTCGAGGACAGGGAGAATCACAGATACGCAGTATTTT. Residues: CASSSRTGRITDTQYF.

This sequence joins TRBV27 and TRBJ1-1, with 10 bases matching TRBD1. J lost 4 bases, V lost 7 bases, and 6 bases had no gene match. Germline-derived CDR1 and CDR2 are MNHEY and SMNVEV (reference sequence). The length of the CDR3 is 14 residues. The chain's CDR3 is CASTSGQGITEAFF. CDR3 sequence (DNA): TGTGCCAGCACCTCGGGACAGGGGATCACTGAAGCTTTCTTT.

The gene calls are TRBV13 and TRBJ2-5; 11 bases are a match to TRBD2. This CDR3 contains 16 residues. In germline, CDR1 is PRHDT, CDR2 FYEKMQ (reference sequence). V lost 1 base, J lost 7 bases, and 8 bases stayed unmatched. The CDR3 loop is CASSLVAGGLPGTQYF. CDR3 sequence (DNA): TGTGCCAGCAGCTTAGTAGCGGGGGGGCTACCGGGGACCCAGTACTTC.

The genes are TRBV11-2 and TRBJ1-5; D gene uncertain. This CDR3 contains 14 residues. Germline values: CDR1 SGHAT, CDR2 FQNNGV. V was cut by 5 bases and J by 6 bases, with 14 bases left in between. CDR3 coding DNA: TGTGCCAGCAGCGCAGGCTTTAGAACTCAGCCCCAGCATTTT. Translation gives CASSAGFRTQPQHF.

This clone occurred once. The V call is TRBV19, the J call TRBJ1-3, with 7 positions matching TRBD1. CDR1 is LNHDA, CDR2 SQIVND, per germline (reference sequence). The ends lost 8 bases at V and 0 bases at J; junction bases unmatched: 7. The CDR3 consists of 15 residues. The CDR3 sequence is CASSVWDSSGNTIYF. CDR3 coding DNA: TGTGCCAGTTCGGTCTGGGACAGCTCTGGAAACACCATATATTTT.

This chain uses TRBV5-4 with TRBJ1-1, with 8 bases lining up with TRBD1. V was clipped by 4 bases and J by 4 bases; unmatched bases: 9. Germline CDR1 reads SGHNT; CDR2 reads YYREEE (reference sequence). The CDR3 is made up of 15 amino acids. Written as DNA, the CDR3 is TGTGCCAGCAGCCCCTGGACAGGGATGAGCACTGAAGCTTTCTTT. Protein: CASSPWTGMSTEAFF.